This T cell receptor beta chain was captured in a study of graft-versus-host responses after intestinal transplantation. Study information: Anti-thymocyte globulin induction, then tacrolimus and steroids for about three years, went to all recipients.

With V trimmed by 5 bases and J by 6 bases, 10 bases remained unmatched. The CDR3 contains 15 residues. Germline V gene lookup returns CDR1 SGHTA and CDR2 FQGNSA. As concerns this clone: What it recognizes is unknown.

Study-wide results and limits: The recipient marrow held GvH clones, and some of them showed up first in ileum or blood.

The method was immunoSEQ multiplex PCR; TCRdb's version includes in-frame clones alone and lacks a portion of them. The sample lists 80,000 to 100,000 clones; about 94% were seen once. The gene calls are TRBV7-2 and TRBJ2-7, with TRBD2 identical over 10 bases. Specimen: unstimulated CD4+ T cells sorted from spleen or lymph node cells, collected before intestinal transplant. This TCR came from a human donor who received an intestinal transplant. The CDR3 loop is CASSPGGLADGEQYF. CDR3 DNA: TGTGCCAGCAGCCCGGGAGGACTAGCGGACGGCGAGCAGTACTTC. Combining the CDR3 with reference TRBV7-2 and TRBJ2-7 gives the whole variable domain GAGVSQSPSNKVTEKGKDVELRCDPISGHTALYWYRQSLGQGLEFLIYFQGNSAPDKSGLPSDRFSAERTGGSVSTLTIQRTQQEDSAVYLCASSPGGLADGEQYFGPGTRLTVT.